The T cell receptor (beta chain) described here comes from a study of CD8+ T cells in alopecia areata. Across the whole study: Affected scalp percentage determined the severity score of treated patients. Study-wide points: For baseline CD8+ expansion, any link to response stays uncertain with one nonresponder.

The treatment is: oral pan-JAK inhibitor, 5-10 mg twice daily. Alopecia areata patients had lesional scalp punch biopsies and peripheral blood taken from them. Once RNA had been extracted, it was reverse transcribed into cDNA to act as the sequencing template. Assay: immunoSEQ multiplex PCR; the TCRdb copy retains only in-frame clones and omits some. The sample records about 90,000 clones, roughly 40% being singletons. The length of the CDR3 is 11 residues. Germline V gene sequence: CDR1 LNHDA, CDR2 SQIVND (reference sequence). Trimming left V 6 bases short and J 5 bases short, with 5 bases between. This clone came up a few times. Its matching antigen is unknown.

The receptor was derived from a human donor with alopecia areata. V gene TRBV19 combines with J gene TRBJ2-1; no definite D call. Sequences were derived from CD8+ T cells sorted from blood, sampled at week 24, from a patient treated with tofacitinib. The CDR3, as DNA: TGTGCCAGTAGCGTAAACAATGAGCAGTTCTTC. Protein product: CASSVNNEQFF.